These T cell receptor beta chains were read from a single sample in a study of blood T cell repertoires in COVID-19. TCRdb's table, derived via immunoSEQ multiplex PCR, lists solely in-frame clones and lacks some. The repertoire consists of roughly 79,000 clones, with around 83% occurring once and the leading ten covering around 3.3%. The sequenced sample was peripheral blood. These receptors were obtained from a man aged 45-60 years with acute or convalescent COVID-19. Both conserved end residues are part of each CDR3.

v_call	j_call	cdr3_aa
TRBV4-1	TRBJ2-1	CASSPWVDLGNEQFF
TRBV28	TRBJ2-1	CASRPGTSSYNEQFF
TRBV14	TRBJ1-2	CASSQVAGGNYGYTF
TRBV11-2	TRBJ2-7	CASSLSPSGKSSYEQYF
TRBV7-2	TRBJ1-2	CASSLDRVYGYTF
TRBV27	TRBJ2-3	CASSFRTDTQYF
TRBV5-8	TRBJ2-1	CASSLLGLATPYNEQFF
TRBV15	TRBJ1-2	CATSSRRSYGYTF
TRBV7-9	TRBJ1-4	CASSSPAGQGQSTNEKLFF
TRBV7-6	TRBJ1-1	CASSLQGTGMNTEAFF